Each of the 11 T cell receptor beta chains below was sequenced from the same sample in a study of T cells in women clearing cervical HPV infection. Sequencing was performed with immunoSEQ multiplex PCR; in TCRdb, only in-frame clones are kept and a portion is missing. The sample has more than 20,000 clones, and its top ten clones hold approximately 7%. What was sequenced was blood buffy coat. Source of these receptors: a woman between 18 and 70 years old with a cervical HPV16 infection that either progressed to CIN3+ or cleared (not recorded which).

In the case of this clone: The read falls 3 residues short of the CDR3 end, and the missing part is taken from the germline J gene. The chain employs TRBV19 and TRBJ2-3; weak D call: TRBD1 (5 bases). The CDR3 is made up of 14 amino acids. The V gene lost 1 base and the J gene lost 2 bases, with 7 bases spanning the gap. Germline assignment: CDR1 LNHDA and CDR2 SQIVND (reference sequence). The CDR3 DNA, read in part, is TGTGCCAGTAGTATAGCCAGGGTCACAGATACG. It translates to CASSIARVTDT. The whole CDR3 sequence reads CASSIARVTDTQYF.

With regard to this clone: The read stops 3 residues short of the end of the CDR3; the missing end is completed from the germline J gene. The chain couples TRBV28 to TRBJ2-2; TRBD2 matches at 9 bases. V shed 6 bases, J shed 0 bases, and the junction held 8 bases outside the gene matches. The CDR3 is 17 residues long. Germline V CDR1 and CDR2: MDHEN, SYDVKM. The CDR3 here is CASRSPSGATNTGELFF. The part of the CDR3 DNA that was read is TGTGCCAGCAGGTCTCCTAGCGGGGCTACGAACACCGGGGAG.

The CDR3 loop reads CASSLGGTGWKAFF. CDR3 DNA, as far as it was read: TGTGCCAGCAGCTTAGGGGGGACAGGTTGGAAA. The V gene is TRBV7-2, the J gene TRBJ1-1; 8 nucleotides align to TRBD1. The CDR3 end falls 3 residues outside the read, so it is completed with the germline J gene. CDR1 and CDR2 (germline): SGHTA, FQGNSA. The CDR3 runs to 14 residues.

As concerns this clone: The read ends 3 residues before the CDR3 terminus; that terminus is restored from the germline J gene. This sequence joins TRBV6-2 or TRBV6-3 and TRBJ2-2, with TRBD1 matching over 8 bases. The CDR3 consists of 15 residues. Germline loops: CDR1 MNHEY, CDR2 SVGEGT. CDR3 bases read: TGTGCCAGCAGTTGGGACAGGCCCCACCTTTCACCG. It yields the protein CASSWDRPHLSP. The whole CDR3 protein is CASSWDRPHLSPLFF.

A note on this clone: The read ends 3 residues early relative to the CDR3; the germline J gene fills the gap. The V gene is TRBV10-3, the J gene TRBJ2-2; 7 bases are a match to TRBD2. This CDR3 is built from 15 residues. Germline CDR1 and CDR2: ENHRY and SYGVKD. V trimming: 4 bases; J trimming: 2 bases; junction bases outside the gene matches: 4. The CDR3 spells CAISVERENTGELFF. The sequenced CDR3 bases are TGTGCCATCAGTGTTGAGCGGGAAAACACCGGGGAG.

Remarks on this clone: The missing CDR3 end, 3 residues past where the read stops, is filled in from the germline J gene. V and J are TRBV5-5 and TRBJ2-7, with D possibly being TRBD1 (5 bases). Trimming removed 4 bases at V and 2 bases at J, with 13 bases between. The CDR3 is made up of 14 amino acids. Germline assignment: CDR1 SGHKS and CDR2 YYEKEE (reference sequence). Partial CDR3 DNA: TGTGCCAGCAGCCCCGGACATAAACCCTACGAG. Translating gives CASSPGHKPYE. The full-length CDR3 reads as CASSPGHKPYEQYF. The whole variable domain, filled in from reference TRBV5-5 and TRBJ2-7, reads DAGVTQSPTHLIKTRGQQVTLRCSPISGHKSVSWYQQVLGQGPQFIFQYYEKEERGRGNFPDRFSARQFPNYSSELNVNALLLGDSALYLCASSPGHKPYEQYFGPGTRLTVT.

Note on this clone: The observed sequence ends 3 residues before the CDR3 terminus, with the missing tail filled in from the germline J gene. The V and J genes are TRBV19 and TRBJ1-5; 7 positions match TRBD1. The CDR3 spans 16 residues. Germline-derived CDR1 and CDR2 are LNHDA and SQIVND (reference sequence). J lost 0 bases, V lost 11 bases, and 13 bases had no gene match. The CDR3 bases that were read are TGTGCCGAACAGGGGCGCGAAATCAATAGCAATCAGCCC. Its protein is CAEQGREINSNQP. The complete CDR3 sequence is CAEQGREINSNQPQHF. Variable domain in full (rest from reference TRBV19 and TRBJ1-5): DGGITQSPKYLFRKEGQNVTLSCEQNLNHDAMYWYRQDPGQGLRLIYYSQIVNDFQKGDIAEGYSVSREKKESFPLTVTSAQKNPTAFYLCAEQGREINSNQPQHFGDGTRLSIL.

Concerning this clone: The sequenced fragment ends 3 residues before the CDR3 boundary, so the rest is inferred from the germline J gene. J is TRBJ2-2 and V is TRBV7-2; the D is unclear. Trimming shortened V by 5 bases and J by 1 base, and 8 bases separated the two germline ends. CDR3 length equals 14 residues. Per germline, CDR1 SGHTA and CDR2 FQGNSA. The CDR3: CASSVLRNTGELFF. The DNA read from the CDR3 is TGTGCCAGCAGCGTATTGCGGAACACCGGGGAG.

Points on this clone: The observed sequence ends 3 residues before the CDR3 terminus, with the missing tail filled in from the germline J gene. This chain joins TRBV20-1 and TRBJ2-2; no definite D call. V was clipped by 3 bases and J by 6 bases, with 11 bases between them. This CDR3 has 13 amino acids. The V gene's germline CDR1 is DFQATT and CDR2 SNEGSKA (reference sequence). CDR3: CSARVGLSGELFF. The sequenced CDR3 bases are TGCAGTGCTAGGGTGGGCCTTTCCGGGGAG.

As for this clone: The CDR3 end falls 3 residues outside the read, so it is completed with the germline J gene. The rearrangement uses TRBV5-1 and TRBJ2-3, with D perhaps being TRBD1 or TRBD2 (5 bases each). The CDR3 length is 15 residues. The V and J ends lost 2 bases and 2 bases respectively, with 12 bases between them. The germline CDR1 and CDR2 sequences are SGHRS and YFSETQ. The part of the CDR3 DNA that was read is TGCGCCAGCAGCTTAGGGGAGCTCTCCACAGATACG. Its protein product is CASSLGELSTDT. The whole CDR3 sequence reads CASSLGELSTDTQYF.

CDR3 DNA (partial): TGCAGCGTCATACCTCCCGACAGGGTCCACGAG. Protein product: CSVIPPDRVHE. The whole CDR3 is CSVIPPDRVHEQYF. The chain has TRBV29-1 and TRBJ2-7; 7 bases are shared with TRBD1. The read is 3 residues too short to cover the CDR3 end, so that end is filled in from the germline J gene. The germline V gene has CDR1 SQVTM and CDR2 ANQGSEA. The length of the CDR3 is 14 residues. The junction had 13 bases not matched to a gene; V was cut back by 6 bases and J by 5 bases.